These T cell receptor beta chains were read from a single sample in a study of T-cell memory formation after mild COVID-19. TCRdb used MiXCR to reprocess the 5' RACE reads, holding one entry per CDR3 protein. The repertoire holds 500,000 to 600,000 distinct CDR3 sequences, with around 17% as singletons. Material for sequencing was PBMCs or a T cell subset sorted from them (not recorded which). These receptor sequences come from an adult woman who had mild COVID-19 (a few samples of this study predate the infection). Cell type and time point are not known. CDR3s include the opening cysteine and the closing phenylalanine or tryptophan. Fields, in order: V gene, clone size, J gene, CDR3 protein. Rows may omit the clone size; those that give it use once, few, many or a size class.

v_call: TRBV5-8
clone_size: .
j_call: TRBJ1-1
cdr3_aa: CASSFRTSGTEAFF

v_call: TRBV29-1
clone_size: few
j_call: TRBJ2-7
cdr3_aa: CSVEGVWLGGVYEQYF

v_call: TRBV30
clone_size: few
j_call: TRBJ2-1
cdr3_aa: CAWSVGQGYPNEQFF

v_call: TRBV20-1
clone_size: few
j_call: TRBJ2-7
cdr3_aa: CSAHKKGAPYEQYF

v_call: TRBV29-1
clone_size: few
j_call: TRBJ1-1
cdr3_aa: CSVTDRVNTEAFF

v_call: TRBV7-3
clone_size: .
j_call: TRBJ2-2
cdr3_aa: CASSLTSGTGSTGELFF

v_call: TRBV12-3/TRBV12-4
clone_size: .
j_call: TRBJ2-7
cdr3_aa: CASTADREGYEQYF

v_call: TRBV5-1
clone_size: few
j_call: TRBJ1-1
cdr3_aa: CASRGRQGNTEAFF

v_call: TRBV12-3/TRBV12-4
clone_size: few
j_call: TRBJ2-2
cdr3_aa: CASSLTSGNPGELFF

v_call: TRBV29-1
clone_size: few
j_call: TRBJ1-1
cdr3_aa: CSVLRNTEAFF

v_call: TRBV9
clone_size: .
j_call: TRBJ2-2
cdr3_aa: CASSVEGENTGELFF

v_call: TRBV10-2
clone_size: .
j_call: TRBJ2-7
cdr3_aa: CASSELSEQYF

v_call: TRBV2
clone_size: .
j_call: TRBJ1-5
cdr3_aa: CASGTGFSNQPQHF

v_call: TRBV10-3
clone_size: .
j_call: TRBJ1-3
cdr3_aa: CAISEMASSGNTIYF

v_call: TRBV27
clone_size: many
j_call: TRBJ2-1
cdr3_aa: CASSPDSGRANNEQFF

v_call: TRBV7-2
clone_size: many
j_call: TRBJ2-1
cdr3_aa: CASSSRTGYNEQFF

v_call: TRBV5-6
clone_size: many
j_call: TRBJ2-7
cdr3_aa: CASSRMTSDYEQYF

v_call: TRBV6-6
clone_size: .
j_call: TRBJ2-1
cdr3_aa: CASGREYNEQFF

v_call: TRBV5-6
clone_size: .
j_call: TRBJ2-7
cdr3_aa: CASSPRRPRSYEQYF

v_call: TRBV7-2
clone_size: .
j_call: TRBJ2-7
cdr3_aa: CASSLGLAGGWGYEQYF

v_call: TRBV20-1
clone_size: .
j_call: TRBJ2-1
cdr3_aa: CSARGNRVRYNEQFF

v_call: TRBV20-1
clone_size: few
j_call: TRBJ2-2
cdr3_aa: CSARAAGTKDTGELFF

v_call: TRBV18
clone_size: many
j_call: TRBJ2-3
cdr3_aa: CASSPDTDTQYF

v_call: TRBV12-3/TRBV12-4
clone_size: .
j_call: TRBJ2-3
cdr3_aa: CASTLRLTDTQYF

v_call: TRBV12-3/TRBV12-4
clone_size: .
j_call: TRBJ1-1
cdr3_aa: CASTGRVGREAFF

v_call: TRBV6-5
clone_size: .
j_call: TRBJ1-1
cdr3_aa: CASSSVHRNTEAFF

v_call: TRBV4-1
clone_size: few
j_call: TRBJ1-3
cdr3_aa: CASSRLDPTSGNTIYF

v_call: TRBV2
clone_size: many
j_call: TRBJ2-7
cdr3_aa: CASSGGKSGYEQYF

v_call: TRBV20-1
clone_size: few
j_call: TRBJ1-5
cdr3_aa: CSARGFRGNQPQHF

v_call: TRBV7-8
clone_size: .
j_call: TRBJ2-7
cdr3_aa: CASSLNLKIDEQYF

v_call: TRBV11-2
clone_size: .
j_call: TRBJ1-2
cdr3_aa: CASSLDLGQRDYGYTF

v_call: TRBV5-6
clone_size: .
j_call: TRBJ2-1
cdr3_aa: CASSRDPIGYNEQFF

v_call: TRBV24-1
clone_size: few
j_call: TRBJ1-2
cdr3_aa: CATSEGGGYGYTF

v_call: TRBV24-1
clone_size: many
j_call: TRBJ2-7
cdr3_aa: CATSPRDRENEQYF

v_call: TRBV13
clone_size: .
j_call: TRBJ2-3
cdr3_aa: CASSLLQGSADTQYF

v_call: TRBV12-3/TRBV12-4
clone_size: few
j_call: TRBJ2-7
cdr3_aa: CASSLGGELSSYEQYF

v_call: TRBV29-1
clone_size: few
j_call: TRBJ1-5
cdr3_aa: CSVGMGFNQPQHF

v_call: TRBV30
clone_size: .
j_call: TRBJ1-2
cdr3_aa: CAWSLGHLLNTNYGYTF

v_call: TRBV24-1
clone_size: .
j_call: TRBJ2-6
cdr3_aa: CATSDLPRTSGKSSGANVLTF

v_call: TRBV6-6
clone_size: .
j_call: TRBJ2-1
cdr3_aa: CASSPWGGSGNHEQFF

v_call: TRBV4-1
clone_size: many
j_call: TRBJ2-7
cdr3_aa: CASSHFSELSYEQYF

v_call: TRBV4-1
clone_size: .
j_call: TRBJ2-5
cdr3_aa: CASSQGVGGMETQYF

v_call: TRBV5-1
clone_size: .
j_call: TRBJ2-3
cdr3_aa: CASSLAPGLGTDTQYF

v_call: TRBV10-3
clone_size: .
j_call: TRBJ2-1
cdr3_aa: CAISESGVTYNEQFF

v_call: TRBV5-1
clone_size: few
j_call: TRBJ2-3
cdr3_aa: CASSQRTSEFRTQYF